This T cell receptor beta chain was profiled in a study of cytomegalovirus exposure and HLA in healthy donors. Between the trimmed V and J ends, which lost 2 bases and 4 bases, there was a span of 21 bases. CDR3 length: 17 amino acids. Germline CDR1 SGHNT, CDR2 YYREEE (reference sequence). A multiplex PCR was run with 60 Vbeta primers and 13 Jbeta primers. TCRdb's table, derived via immunoSEQ multiplex PCR, lists solely in-frame clones and lacks some. The sample carries over 85,000 clones, 76% recorded once. Study-level points and caveats: A previous analysis found most TCR beta V segments productive roughly 90% or roughly 30% of the time.

A remark on this clone: What it binds is not known.

This chain links TRBV5-4 with TRBJ2-5; a possible D gene is TRBD1 (5 bases). Material: PBMCs. The clonotype comes from a man aged 25-45 years in good health and CMV-seropositive. CDR3 DNA sequence: TGTGCCAGCAGCTTCCAGGGATGGGGCAGGGAAGGAGAGACCCAGTACTTC. Translating it yields CASSFQGWGREGETQYF.